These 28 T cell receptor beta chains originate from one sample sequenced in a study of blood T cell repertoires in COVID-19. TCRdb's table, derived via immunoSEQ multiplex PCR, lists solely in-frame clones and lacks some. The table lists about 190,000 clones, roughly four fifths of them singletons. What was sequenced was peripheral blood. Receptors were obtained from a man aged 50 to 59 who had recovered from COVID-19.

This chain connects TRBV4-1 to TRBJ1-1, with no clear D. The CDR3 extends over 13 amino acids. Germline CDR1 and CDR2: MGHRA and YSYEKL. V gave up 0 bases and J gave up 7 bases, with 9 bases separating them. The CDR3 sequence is CASSQDRGFEAFF. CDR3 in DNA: TGCGCCAGCAGCCAAGATCGGGGTTTTGAAGCTTTCTTT.

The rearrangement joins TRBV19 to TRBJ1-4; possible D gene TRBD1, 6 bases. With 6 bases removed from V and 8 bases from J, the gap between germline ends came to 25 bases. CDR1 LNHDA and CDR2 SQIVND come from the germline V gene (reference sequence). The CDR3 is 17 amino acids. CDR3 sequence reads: CASRTSNEGVLGEKLFF. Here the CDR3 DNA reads TGTGCCAGTAGAACCTCCAACGAGGGGGTATTGGGAGAAAAACTGTTTTTT.

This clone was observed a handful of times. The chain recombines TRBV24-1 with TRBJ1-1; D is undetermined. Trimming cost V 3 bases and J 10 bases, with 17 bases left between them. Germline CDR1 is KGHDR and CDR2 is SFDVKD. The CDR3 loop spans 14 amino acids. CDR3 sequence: CATSDEAGMAGAFF. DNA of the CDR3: TGTGCCACCAGTGATGAGGCGGGTATGGCGGGAGCTTTCTTT.

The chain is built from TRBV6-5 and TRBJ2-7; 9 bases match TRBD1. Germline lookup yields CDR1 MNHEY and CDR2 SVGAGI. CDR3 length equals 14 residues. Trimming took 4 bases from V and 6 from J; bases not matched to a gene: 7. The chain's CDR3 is CASSSHRGRFEQYF. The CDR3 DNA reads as TGTGCCAGCAGTTCCCACAGGGGGCGTTTCGAGCAGTACTTC.

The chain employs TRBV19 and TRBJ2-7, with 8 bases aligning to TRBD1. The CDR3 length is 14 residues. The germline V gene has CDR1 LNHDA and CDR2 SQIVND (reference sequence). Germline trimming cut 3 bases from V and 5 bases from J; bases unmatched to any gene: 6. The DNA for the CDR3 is TGTGCCAGTAGTATTGTCAGGGGGCGGGACGAGCAGTACTTC. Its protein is CASSIVRGRDEQYF.

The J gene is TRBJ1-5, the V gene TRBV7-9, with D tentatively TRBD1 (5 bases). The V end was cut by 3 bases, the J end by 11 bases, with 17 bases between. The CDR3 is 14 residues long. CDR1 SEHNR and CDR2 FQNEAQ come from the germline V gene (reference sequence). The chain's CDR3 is CASSLANRGGAQHF. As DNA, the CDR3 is TGTGCCAGCAGCTTGGCAAATCGGGGGGGAGCCCAGCATTTT. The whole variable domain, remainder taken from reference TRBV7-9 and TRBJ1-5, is DTGVSQNPRHKITKRGQNVTFRCDPISEHNRLYWYRQTLGQGPEFLTYFQNEAQLEKSRLLSDRFSAERPKGSFSTLEIQRTEQGDSAMYLCASSLANRGGAQHFGDGTRLSIL.

This CDR3 is CASSRTTGRYNSPLHF. The CDR3, as DNA: TGCGCCAGCAGCCGTACGACAGGGAGGTATAATTCACCCCTCCACTTT. The rearrangement joins TRBV4-3 to TRBJ1-6; 7 nucleotides match TRBD1. The CDR3 totals 16 residues. J was trimmed by 4 bases and V by 4 bases; bases with no gene match: 7. The germline V gene encodes CDR1 LGHNA and CDR2 YSLEER.

The DNA for the CDR3 is TGTGCCAGCAGCGCGGGGACAGGACCAAATCAGCCCCAGCATTTT. It is translated as CASSAGTGPNQPQHF. The chain couples TRBV5-8 to TRBJ1-5; TRBD1 matches 8 bases. This CDR3 has 15 residues. Trimming cost V 4 bases and J 4 bases; bases outside gene matches: 7. CDR1 is SGHTS, CDR2 YDEGEE, per germline.

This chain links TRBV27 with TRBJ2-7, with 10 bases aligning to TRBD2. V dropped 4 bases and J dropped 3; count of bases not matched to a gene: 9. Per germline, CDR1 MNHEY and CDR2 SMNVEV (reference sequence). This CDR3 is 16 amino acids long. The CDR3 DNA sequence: TGTGCCAGCAGTTCACTCCGGACTAGCGGCCTCTACGAGCAGTACTTC. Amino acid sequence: CASSSLRTSGLYEQYF.

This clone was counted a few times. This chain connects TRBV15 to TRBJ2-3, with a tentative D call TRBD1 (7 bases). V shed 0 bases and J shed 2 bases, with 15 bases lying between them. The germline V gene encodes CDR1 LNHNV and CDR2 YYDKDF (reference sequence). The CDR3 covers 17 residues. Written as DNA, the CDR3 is TGTGCCACCAGCAGAGATTTCGCGGGACAGATCACAGATACGCAGTATTTT. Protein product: CATSRDFAGQITDTQYF.

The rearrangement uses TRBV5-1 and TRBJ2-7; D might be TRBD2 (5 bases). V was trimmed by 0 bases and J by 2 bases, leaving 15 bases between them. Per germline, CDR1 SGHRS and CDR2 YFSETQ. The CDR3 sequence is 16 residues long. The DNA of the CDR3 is TGCGCCAGCAGCTTGGACGTCGGAGGCCCCCCCTACGAGCAGTACTTC. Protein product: CASSLDVGGPPYEQYF.

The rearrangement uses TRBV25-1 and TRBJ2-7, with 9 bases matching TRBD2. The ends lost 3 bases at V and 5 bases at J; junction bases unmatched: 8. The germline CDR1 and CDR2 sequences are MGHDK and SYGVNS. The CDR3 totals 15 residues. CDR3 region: CASSDRAGGLHEQYF. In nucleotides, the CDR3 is TGTGCCAGCAGTGATCGGGCGGGAGGGCTACACGAGCAGTACTTC.

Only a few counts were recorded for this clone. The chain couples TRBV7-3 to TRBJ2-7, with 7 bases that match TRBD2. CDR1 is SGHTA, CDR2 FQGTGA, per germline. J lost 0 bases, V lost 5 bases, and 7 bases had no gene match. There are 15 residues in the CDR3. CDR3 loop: CASSPSGAASYEQYF. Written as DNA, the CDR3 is TGTGCCAGCAGCCCCAGCGGGGCCGCCTCCTACGAGCAGTACTTC.

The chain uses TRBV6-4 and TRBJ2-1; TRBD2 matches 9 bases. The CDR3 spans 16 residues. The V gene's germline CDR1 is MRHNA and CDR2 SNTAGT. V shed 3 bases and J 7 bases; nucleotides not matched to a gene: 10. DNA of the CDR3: TGTGCCAGCAGTGAGAATGGTCTAGCGGGAAATAATGAGCAGTTCTTC. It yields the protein CASSENGLAGNNEQFF.

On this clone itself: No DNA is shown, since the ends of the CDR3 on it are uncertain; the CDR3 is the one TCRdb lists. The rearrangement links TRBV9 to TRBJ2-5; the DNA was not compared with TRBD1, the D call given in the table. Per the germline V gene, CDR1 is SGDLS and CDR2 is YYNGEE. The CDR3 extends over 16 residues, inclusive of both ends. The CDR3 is CASSVGSQNILETQYF.

This CDR3 is CASSPGLVEQFF. The CDR3 nucleotides read TGTGCCAGCAGTCCGGGACTGGTCGAGCAGTTCTTC. The chain recombines TRBV28 with TRBJ2-1, with a tentative D call TRBD2 (6 bases). CDR3 size: 12 residues. V dropped 5 bases and J dropped 10 bases, with 12 bases sitting between them. Germline V gene lookup returns CDR1 MDHEN and CDR2 SYDVKM.

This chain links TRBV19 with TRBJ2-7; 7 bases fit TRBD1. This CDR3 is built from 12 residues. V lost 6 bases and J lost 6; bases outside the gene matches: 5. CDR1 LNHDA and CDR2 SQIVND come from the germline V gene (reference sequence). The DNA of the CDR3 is TGTGCCAGTAGGACAGGGTTGGGCGAGCAGTACTTC. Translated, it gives CASRTGLGEQYF.

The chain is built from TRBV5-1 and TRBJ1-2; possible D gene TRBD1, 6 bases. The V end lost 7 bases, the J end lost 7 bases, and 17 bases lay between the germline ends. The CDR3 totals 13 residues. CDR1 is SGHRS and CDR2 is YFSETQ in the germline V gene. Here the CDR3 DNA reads TGCGCCAGCGGTGAACAGGGTTTTTCTGGCTACACCTTC. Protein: CASGEQGFSGYTF.

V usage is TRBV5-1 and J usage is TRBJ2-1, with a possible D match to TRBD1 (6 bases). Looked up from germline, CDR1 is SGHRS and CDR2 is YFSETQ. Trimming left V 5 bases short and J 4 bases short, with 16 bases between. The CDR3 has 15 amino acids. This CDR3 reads CASSQDEGGYNEQFF. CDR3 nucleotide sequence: TGCGCCAGCAGTCAGGACGAAGGGGGATACAATGAGCAGTTCTTC.

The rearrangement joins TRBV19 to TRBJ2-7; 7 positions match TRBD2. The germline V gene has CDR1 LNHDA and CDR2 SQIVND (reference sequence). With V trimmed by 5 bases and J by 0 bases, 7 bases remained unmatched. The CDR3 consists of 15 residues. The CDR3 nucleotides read TGTGCCAGTAGTTCAGCGGGAAGAGGCTCCTACGAGCAGTACTTC. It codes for CASSSAGRGSYEQYF.

Here the CDR3 DNA reads TGTGCCAGCTCACCATCTCTTCCTAGCGGGGGGAACACCGGGGAGCTGTTTTTT. Amino acid sequence: CASSPSLPSGGNTGELFF. This chain connects TRBV18 to TRBJ2-2; the match to TRBD2 covers 10 bases. The CDR3 has 18 amino acids. Trimming at V came to 2 bases and at J to 1 base, leaving 7 bases not matched to a gene. The germline CDR1 and CDR2 sequences are KGHSH and LQKENI.

This CDR3 is CASRSTGASPLHF. The CDR3 coding sequence is TGTGCCAGCCGATCTACAGGGGCATCACCCCTCCACTTT. The rearrangement joins TRBV6-5 to TRBJ1-6; 7 nucleotides align to TRBD1. From germline, CDR1 is MNHEY and CDR2 SVGAGI. CDR3 length equals 13 residues. Germline trimming cut 8 bases from V and 10 bases from J; bases unmatched to any gene: 8.

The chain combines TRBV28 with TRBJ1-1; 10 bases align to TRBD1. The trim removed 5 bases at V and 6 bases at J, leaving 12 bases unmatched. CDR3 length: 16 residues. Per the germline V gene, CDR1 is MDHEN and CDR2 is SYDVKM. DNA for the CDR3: TGTGCCAGCAGTCTCCGACAGGGGGCGGGTTACGCTGAAGCTTTCTTT. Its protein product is CASSLRQGAGYAEAFF.

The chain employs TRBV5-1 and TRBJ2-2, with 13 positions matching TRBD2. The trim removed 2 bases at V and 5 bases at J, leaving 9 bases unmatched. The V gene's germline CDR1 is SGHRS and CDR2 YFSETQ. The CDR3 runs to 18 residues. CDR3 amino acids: CASSLTKRTSGGTGELFF. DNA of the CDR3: TGCGCCAGCAGCTTAACAAAACGGACTAGCGGGGGTACCGGGGAGCTGTTTTTT.

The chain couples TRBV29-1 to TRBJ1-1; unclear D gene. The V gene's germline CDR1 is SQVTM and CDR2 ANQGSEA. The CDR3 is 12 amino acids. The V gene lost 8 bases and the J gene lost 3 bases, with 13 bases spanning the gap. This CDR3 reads CSSREGYTEAFF. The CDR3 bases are TGCAGCTCGAGGGAAGGATACACTGAAGCTTTCTTT.

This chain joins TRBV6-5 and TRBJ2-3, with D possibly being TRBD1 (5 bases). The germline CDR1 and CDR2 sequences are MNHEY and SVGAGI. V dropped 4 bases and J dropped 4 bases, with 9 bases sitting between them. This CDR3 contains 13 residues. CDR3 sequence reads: CASSWQGADTQYF. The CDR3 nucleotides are TGTGCCAGCAGTTGGCAGGGTGCAGATACGCAGTATTTT.

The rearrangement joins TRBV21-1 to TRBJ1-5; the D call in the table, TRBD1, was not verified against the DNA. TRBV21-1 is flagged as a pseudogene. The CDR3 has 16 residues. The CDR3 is CASSYPLGPSNQPQHF. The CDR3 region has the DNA TGTGCCAGCAGCTATCCTCTGGGCCCTAGCAATCAGCCCCAGCATTTT.

The CDR3 DNA reads as TGTGCCAGTAGTATAGCTATAGCGGGAGACTACGAGCAGTACTTC. Translating gives CASSIAIAGDYEQYF. This chain joins TRBV19 and TRBJ2-7, with 9 bases that match TRBD2. This CDR3 contains 15 residues. V lost 1 base to trimming and J lost 3 bases; unmatched junction nucleotides: 4. Germline assignment: CDR1 LNHDA and CDR2 SQIVND (reference sequence).